The clone carrying this TCR beta chain was seen only a few times. The antigen is not known. Amplified TCR beta CDR3 regions came from RNA transcripts. The study used the HTBI primer set for a first-round RT-PCR of the TCR CDR3. TCRdb re-analysed the multiplex PCR reads in MiXCR, keeping a single row per CDR3 protein. The table lists about 720,000 distinct CDR3 sequences, 18% of them singletons, with 15% to 20% in the top ten. Sampled blood dates from first hyperthyroidism diagnosis, and it precedes any ophthalmopathy symptoms. Fresh peripheral blood, approximately 9.7 ml, was the source of the PBMCs. This sample stems from a study of T cells in Graves' hyperthyroidism and ophthalmopathy. Study observations and caveats: Researchers found most expanded thyroid clonotypes above 0.001 in blood as well.

The clonotype was recovered from a woman in her forties or fifties with Graves' hyperthyroidism that later progressed to Graves' ophthalmopathy. Sequences were obtained from blood.

In nucleotides, the CDR3 is TGTGCCAGCAGTGGGACTAGCCAATACAATGAGCAGTTCTTC. This gives the protein CASSGTSQYNEQFF. The rearrangement joins TRBV6-1 to TRBJ2-1, with 8 bases fitting TRBD2. CDR1 is MNHNS, CDR2 SASEGT, per germline. J gave up 4 bases and V 4 bases, and 3 bases lay outside the gene matches. The CDR3 spans 14 residues.